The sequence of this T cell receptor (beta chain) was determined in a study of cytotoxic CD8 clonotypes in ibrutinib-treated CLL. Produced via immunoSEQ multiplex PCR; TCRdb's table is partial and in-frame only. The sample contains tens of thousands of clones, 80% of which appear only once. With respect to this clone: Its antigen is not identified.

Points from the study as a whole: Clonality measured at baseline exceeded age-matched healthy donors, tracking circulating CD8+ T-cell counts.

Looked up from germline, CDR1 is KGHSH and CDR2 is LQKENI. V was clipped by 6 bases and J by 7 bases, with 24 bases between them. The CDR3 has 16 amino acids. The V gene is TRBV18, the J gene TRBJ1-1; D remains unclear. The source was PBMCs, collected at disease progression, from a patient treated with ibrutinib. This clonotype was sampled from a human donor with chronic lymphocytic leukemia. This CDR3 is CASSRSDWGGLVEAFF. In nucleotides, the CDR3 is TGTGCCAGCTCCCGCTCGGATTGGGGAGGCTTAGTTGAAGCTTTCTTT.